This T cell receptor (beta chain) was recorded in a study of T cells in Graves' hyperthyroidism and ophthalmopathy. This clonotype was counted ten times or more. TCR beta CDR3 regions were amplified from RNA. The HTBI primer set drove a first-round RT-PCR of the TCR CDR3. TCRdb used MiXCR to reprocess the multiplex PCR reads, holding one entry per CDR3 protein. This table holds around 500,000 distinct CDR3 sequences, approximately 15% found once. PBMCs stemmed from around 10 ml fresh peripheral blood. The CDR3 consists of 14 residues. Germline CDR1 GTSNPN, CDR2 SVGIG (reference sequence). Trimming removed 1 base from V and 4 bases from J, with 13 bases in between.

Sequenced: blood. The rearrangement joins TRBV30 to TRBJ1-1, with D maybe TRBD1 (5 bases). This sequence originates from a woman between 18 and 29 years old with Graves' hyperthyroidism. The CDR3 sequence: CAWSGRGKGTEAFF. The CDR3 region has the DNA TGTGCCTGGAGTGGGCGGGGGAAAGGCACTGAAGCTTTCTTT.